This T cell receptor (beta chain) is drawn from a study of regulatory T cells in long-lasting Graves disease. This clonotype came up many times. Noted time point: newly diagnosed GD, antithyroid drugs for less than 3 months. Construction of the TCR library relied on RNA isolated from PBMCs. It was by American Thyroid Association guidelines that Graves' disease was diagnosed. Per the germline V gene, CDR1 is MDHEN and CDR2 is SYDVKM. CDR3 size: 13 residues. Trimming took off 6 bases at V and 2 bases at J, with 10 bases between the two ends. Construction of the TCR beta libraries employed iRepertoire HTBI primers in conjunction with Arm-PCR of CDR3 regions. TCRdb analysed the multiplex PCR reads with MiXCR anew, one entry per CDR3 protein. The repertoire has 200,000 to 250,000 distinct CDR3 sequences, approximately 18% of them found once; the top ten carry 12%. This sample also appeared in a second study, on T cells in Graves' hyperthyroidism and ophthalmopathy. That report notes: Any patient presenting with uncontrolled infection, other autoimmune disease, pregnancy or lactation was left out. Peripheral blood also featured most of the thyroid clonotypes expanded above 0.001.

The sample consisted of peripheral blood mononuclear cells (PBMCs), taken at new diagnosis, from a patient treated with antithyroid drugs. The receptor's source is a woman in her 30s with Graves disease. V usage is TRBV28 and J usage is TRBJ2-5; D is uncertain. The chain's CDR3 is CASRNVVQETQYF. The DNA for the CDR3 is TGTGCCAGCAGAAACGTAGTTCAAGAGACCCAGTACTTC.